Listed below are T cell receptor beta chains from one sample, sequenced in a study of healthy donors' naive CD4 and CD8 T cells. MiXCR was run by TCRdb on the reads, yielding one entry per CDR3 protein. Here the sample spans 200,000 or so distinct CDR3 sequences, around 80% being singletons. Sequencing was done on a sample of naive CD4+ and CD8+ T cells sorted from blood, pooled from several donors. Receptors were obtained from a pool of human donors in good health; the sample pools cells from several healthy donors. CDR3s include the opening cysteine and the closing phenylalanine or tryptophan.

CDR3aa: CASSLSGTGAAPYGYTF; v_gene: TRBV27; j_gene: TRBJ1-2
CDR3aa: CASSEGRRGNTIYF; v_gene: TRBV25-1; j_gene: TRBJ1-3
CDR3aa: CTFGRSTDTQYF; v_gene: TRBV29-1; j_gene: TRBJ2-3
CDR3aa: CASTEVVSGGHEQYF; v_gene: TRBV6-1; j_gene: TRBJ2-7
CDR3aa: CASSEEVGVQETQYF; v_gene: TRBV2; j_gene: TRBJ2-5
CDR3aa: CASSLGTGDRNQPQHF; v_gene: TRBV5-5; j_gene: TRBJ1-5
CDR3aa: CSHASGNTIYF; v_gene: TRBV29-1; j_gene: TRBJ1-3
CDR3aa: CSSDIRDVTEAFF; v_gene: TRBV29-1; j_gene: TRBJ1-1
CDR3aa: CASSPEGTPKSQETQYF; v_gene: TRBV5-1; j_gene: TRBJ2-5
CDR3aa: CASTQGTEAFF; v_gene: TRBV6-5; j_gene: TRBJ1-1
CDR3aa: CANSSWTGETIEAFF; v_gene: TRBV5-1; j_gene: TRBJ1-1
CDR3aa: CSVEDTLNYGYTF; v_gene: TRBV29-1; j_gene: TRBJ1-2
CDR3aa: CASSPGKRLYNYGYTF; v_gene: TRBV27; j_gene: TRBJ1-2
CDR3aa: CAWSLGWQPQHF; v_gene: TRBV30; j_gene: TRBJ1-5
CDR3aa: CASSIVGLRTSYNEQFF; v_gene: TRBV19; j_gene: TRBJ2-1
CDR3aa: CSVAFLDRGGYTF; v_gene: TRBV29-1; j_gene: TRBJ1-2
CDR3aa: CASSERAPGRINEKLFF; v_gene: TRBV6-1; j_gene: TRBJ1-4
CDR3aa: CASSLGLAGVETGELFF; v_gene: TRBV7-9; j_gene: TRBJ2-2
CDR3aa: CASSPRSGETQYF; v_gene: TRBV18; j_gene: TRBJ2-5
CDR3aa: CASSRQGIVYNEQFF; v_gene: TRBV6-5; j_gene: TRBJ2-1
CDR3aa: CASSYRGLNQPQHF; v_gene: TRBV27; j_gene: TRBJ1-5
CDR3aa: CSARSPSGSSYNEQFF; v_gene: TRBV20-1; j_gene: TRBJ2-1
CDR3aa: CSVEGRGTGGPIEQFF; v_gene: TRBV29-1; j_gene: TRBJ2-1
CDR3aa: CASSAAGTKYTDTQYF; v_gene: TRBV5-6; j_gene: TRBJ2-3
CDR3aa: CSVRTHYQETQYF; v_gene: TRBV29-1; j_gene: TRBJ2-5
CDR3aa: CASSSWGGQGARNEQFF; v_gene: TRBV5-6; j_gene: TRBJ2-1
CDR3aa: CASTPGRTGVTGTQYF; v_gene: TRBV12-3/TRBV12-4; j_gene: TRBJ2-3
CDR3aa: CASSWTGGTTEAFF; v_gene: TRBV5-1; j_gene: TRBJ1-1
CDR3aa: CASSRDSQTQYF; v_gene: TRBV5-5; j_gene: TRBJ2-5
CDR3aa: CASRPTRGTYNEQFF; v_gene: TRBV5-4; j_gene: TRBJ2-1
CDR3aa: CASSLRMGTNGSPLHF; v_gene: TRBV11-2; j_gene: TRBJ1-6
CDR3aa: CASSGRDTQYF; v_gene: TRBV28; j_gene: TRBJ2-3
CDR3aa: CASSTQSSGGNEQFF; v_gene: TRBV19; j_gene: TRBJ2-1
CDR3aa: CASSLVGTSNNEQFF; v_gene: TRBV5-5; j_gene: TRBJ2-1
CDR3aa: CSSRRDPGTEAFF; v_gene: TRBV29-1; j_gene: TRBJ1-1
CDR3aa: CSVDYGTGLNGYTF; v_gene: TRBV29-1; j_gene: TRBJ1-2
CDR3aa: CSAFDRLQHF; v_gene: TRBV29-1; j_gene: TRBJ1-5
CDR3aa: CASSSSGLATDTQYF; v_gene: TRBV6-2/TRBV6-3; j_gene: TRBJ2-3
CDR3aa: CAAGDSQETQYF; v_gene: TRBV18; j_gene: TRBJ2-5
CDR3aa: CSVAGQNFEAFF; v_gene: TRBV29-1; j_gene: TRBJ1-1
CDR3aa: CASRTSGAKDEQFF; v_gene: TRBV28; j_gene: TRBJ2-1
CDR3aa: CSVGRLAGENEQFF; v_gene: TRBV29-1; j_gene: TRBJ2-1
CDR3aa: CASSFPDRAGAEAFF; v_gene: TRBV6-2/TRBV6-3; j_gene: TRBJ1-1
CDR3aa: CASSLGVDFNYGYTF; v_gene: TRBV5-6; j_gene: TRBJ1-2
CDR3aa: CSVERGGDEQYF; v_gene: TRBV29-1; j_gene: TRBJ2-7
CDR3aa: CASSLATAANYGYTF; v_gene: TRBV5-6; j_gene: TRBJ1-2
CDR3aa: CASSRTFKGGQPQHF; v_gene: TRBV6-5; j_gene: TRBJ1-5
CDR3aa: CASSDPPSGRITGELFF; v_gene: TRBV6-1; j_gene: TRBJ2-2